This note documents a single TCR beta chain sequence. This entry belongs to a study of PD-L1 blockade in urothelial cancer. Clones were read by immunoSEQ multiplex PCR, and TCRdb kept only the in-frame ones, dropping some. The data show tens of thousands of clones, with more than 75% seen just once and approximately 15% held by the top ten. Time point: pretreatment peripheral blood. Germline V lookup: CDR1 MGHDK, CDR2 SYGVNS. The CDR3 has 15 amino acids. Trimming at V came to 4 bases and at J to 1 base, leaving 5 bases not matched to a gene. Sample: PBMCs, taken around atezolizumab (anti-PD-L1) treatment. This TCR was recovered from a man aged 55 to 70 with urothelial cancer. This chain connects TRBV25-1 to TRBJ1-1; TRBD1 matches 8 bases. Here the CDR3 reads CASSASGQANTEAFF. The CDR3 DNA sequence: TGTGCCAGCAGTGCCTCGGGACAGGCGAACACTGAAGCTTTCTTT.